This T cell receptor (beta chain) was profiled in a study of blood T cell repertoires in COVID-19. Whole-study context: Researchers got acute and convalescent COVID-19 samples from the United States, Italy and Spain. PBMCs, B-cell-depleted T cells, or T cells provided the cDNA or gDNA that made up the material.

Authors' analysis steps: Amplified reference gene primers provided the basis for estimating nucleated cell counts. Assay used: immunoSEQ multiplex PCR; TCRdb lists only in-frame clones, some missing. That table furnishes V, J and clone size, whereas the DNA furnished D and trimming. The repertoire holds about 140,000 clones, roughly four fifths seen once, with 13% in the top ten. This CDR3 is 15 amino acids long. Germline CDR1 reads MNHEY; CDR2 reads SVGAGI. Trimming pared 10 bases from V and 0 bases from J, leaving 15 bases between. What was sequenced was peripheral blood. The receptor's source is a man older than 75 with acute or convalescent COVID-19. The gene calls are TRBV6-5 and TRBJ2-2, with D possibly TRBD1 on 6 matching bases. The CDR3 DNA follows: TGTGCCATCCATACGACAGGCGCGAACACCGGGGAGCTGTTTTTT. Translating it yields CAIHTTGANTGELFF.